This T cell receptor beta chain appears in the sequencing data of a study of CD8 T cells in ankylosing spondylitis. This clonotype appeared many times. The trim removed 2 bases at V and 2 bases at J, leaving 4 bases unmatched. Germline values: CDR1 SGHVS, CDR2 FQNEAQ. This CDR3 is built from 15 residues. TCRdb recomputed calls from the 5' RACE reads with MiXCR, one row per CDR3 protein. The table lists under 200,000 distinct CDR3 sequences, under 14% of them singletons. The sequencing sample was made of blood, either unsorted or a sorted T cell fraction (not recorded which). The chain carries TRBV7-8 and TRBJ1-2; 8 bases line up with TRBD1. The sequence was collected from a male donor with ankylosing spondylitis or in good health (not recorded which). The CDR3 loop reads CASSLRQGANYGYTF. In DNA form, the CDR3 reads TGTGCCAGCAGCTTAAGGCAGGGGGCCAACTATGGCTACACCTTC.